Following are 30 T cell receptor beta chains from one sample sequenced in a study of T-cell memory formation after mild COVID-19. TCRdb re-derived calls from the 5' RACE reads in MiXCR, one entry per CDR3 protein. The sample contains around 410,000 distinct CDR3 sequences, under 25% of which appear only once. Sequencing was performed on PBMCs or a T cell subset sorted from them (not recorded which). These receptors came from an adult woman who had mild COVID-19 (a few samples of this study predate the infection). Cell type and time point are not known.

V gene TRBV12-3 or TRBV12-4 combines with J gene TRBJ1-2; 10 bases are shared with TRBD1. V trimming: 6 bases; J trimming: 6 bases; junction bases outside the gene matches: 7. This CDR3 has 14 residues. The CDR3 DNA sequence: TGTGCCAGCAGCCGGGGACAGGGGATCCATGGCTACACCTTC. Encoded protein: CASSRGQGIHGYTF.

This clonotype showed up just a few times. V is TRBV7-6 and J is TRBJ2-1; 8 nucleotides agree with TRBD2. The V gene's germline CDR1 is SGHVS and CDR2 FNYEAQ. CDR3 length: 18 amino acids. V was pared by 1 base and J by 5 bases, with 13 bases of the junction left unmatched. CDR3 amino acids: CASSLVAGGSVSHNEQFF. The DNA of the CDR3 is TGTGCCAGCAGCTTAGTTGCGGGGGGCTCCGTAAGTCACAATGAGCAGTTCTTC.

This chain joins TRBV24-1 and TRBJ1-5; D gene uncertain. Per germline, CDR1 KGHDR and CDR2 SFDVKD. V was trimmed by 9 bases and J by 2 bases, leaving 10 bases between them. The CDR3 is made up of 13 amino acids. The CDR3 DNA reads TGTGCCACCGCCAGACAAGGCAATCAGCCCCAGCATTTT. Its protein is CATARQGNQPQHF.

The CDR3 DNA follows: TGTGCCAGCTCACGTGACGAGTTTGGTGGCTACACCTTC. It encodes CASSRDEFGGYTF. The genes are TRBV18 and TRBJ1-2, with D unclear. Germline values: CDR1 KGHSH, CDR2 LQKENI. V lost 4 bases and J 7 bases, leaving 13 bases between the germline ends. The CDR3 contains 13 residues.

Written as DNA, the CDR3 is TGCGCCAGCAGCTTGGCCTCCAGAGGAGATGGCTACACCTTC. It translates to CASSLASRGDGYTF. The chain joins TRBV5-1 to TRBJ1-2; D is undetermined. Trimming took off 0 bases at V and 6 bases at J, with 12 bases between the two ends. This CDR3 is 14 amino acids long. Germline values: CDR1 SGHRS, CDR2 YFSETQ.

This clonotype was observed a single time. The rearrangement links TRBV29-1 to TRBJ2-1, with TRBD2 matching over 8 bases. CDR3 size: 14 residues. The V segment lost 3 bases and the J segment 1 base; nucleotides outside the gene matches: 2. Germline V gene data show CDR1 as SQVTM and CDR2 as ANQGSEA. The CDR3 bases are TGCAGCGTTGACGGCGGGGGGTCCTACAATGAGCAGTTCTTC. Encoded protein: CSVDGGGSYNEQFF.

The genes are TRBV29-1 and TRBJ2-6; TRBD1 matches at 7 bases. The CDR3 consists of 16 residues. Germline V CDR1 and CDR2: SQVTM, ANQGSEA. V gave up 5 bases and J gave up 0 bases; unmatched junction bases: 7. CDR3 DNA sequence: TGCAGCGTTAACCGCCAGGGGGACTCTGGGGCCAACGTCCTGACTTTC. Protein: CSVNRQGDSGANVLTF.

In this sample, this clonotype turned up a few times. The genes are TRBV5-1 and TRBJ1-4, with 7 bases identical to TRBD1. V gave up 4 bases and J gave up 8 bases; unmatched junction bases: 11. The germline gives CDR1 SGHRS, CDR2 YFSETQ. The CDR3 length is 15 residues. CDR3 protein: CASSARQGGGEKLFF. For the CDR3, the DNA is TGCGCCAGCAGCGCTAGACAGGGCGGCGGAGAAAAACTGTTTTTT.

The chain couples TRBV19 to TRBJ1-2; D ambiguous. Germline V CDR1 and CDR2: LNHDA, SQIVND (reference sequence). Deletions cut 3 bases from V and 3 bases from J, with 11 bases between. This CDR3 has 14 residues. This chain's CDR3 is CASSMWPGHYGYTF. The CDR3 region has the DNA TGTGCCAGTAGTATGTGGCCCGGGCACTATGGCTACACCTTC.

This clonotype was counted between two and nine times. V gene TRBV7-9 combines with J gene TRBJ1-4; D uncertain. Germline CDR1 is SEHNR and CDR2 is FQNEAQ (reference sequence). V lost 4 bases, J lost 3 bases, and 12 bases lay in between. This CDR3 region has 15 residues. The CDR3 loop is CASSSPAVANEKLFF. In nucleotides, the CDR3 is TGTGCCAGCAGCTCCCCGGCGGTAGCTAATGAAAAACTGTTTTTT. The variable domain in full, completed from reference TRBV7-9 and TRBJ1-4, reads DTGVSQNPRHKITKRGQNVTFRCDPISEHNRLYWYRQTLGQGPEFLTYFQNEAQLEKSRLLSDRFSAERPKGSFSTLEIQRTEQGDSAMYLCASSSPAVANEKLFFGSGTQLSVL.

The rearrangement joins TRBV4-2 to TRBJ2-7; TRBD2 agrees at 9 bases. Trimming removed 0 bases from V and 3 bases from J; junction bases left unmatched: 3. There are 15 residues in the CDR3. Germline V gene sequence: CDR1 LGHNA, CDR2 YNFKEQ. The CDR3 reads CASSQEAGGVYEQYF. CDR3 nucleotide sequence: TGTGCCAGCAGCCAAGAAGCGGGAGGAGTCTACGAGCAGTACTTC.

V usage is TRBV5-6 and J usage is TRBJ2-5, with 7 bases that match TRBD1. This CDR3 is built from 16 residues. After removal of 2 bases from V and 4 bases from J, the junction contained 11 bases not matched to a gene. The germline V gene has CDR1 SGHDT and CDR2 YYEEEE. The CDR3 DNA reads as TGTGCCAGCAGCTTTGGGGACAGTCGGGTTCCAGAGACCCAGTACTTC. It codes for CASSFGDSRVPETQYF.

Here the CDR3 DNA reads TGTGCCAGCAGAAACTCAGACCGGATACAGCCGAATACCTTC. Its protein is CASRNSDRIQPNTF. The J gene is TRBJ1-2, the V gene TRBV6-2 or TRBV6-3; no reliable D call. Germline lookup yields CDR1 MNHEY and CDR2 SVGEGT. CDR3 size: 14 residues. Trimming removed 6 bases from V and 14 bases from J, with 25 bases in between.

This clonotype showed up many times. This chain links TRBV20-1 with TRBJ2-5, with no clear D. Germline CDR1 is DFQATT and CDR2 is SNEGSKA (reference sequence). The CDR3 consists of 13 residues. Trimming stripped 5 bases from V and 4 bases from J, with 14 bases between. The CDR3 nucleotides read TGCAGTGCTCCCCTCTACCTCGGAGAGACCCAGTACTTC. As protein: CSAPLYLGETQYF.

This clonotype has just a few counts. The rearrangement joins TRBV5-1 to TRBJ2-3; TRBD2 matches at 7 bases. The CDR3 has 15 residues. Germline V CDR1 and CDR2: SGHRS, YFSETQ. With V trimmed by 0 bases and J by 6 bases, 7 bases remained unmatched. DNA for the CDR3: TGCGCCAGCAGCTTGGTTGGCGGGAGTTTGGATACGCAGTATTTT. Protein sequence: CASSLVGGSLDTQYF.

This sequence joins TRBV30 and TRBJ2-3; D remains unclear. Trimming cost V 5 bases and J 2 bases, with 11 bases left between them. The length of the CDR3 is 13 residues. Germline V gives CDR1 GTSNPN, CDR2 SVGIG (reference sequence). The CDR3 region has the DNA TGTGCCTGGGCCGAAGCTGACACAGATACGCAGTATTTT. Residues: CAWAEADTDTQYF.

CDR3 sequence: CASGLLTSGANEQFF. CDR3 in DNA: TGTGCCAGCGGCCTATTGACTAGCGGGGCCAATGAGCAGTTCTTC. The rearrangement links TRBV11-3 to TRBJ2-1, with 11 bases matching TRBD2. This CDR3 comprises 15 residues. Trimming at V came to 8 bases and at J to 6 bases, leaving 9 bases not matched to a gene. Germline V gene data show CDR1 as SGHNT and CDR2 as YENEEA.

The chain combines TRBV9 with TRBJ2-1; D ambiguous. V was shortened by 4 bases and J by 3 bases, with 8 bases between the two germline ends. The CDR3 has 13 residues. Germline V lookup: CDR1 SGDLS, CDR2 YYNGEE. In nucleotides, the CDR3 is TGTGCCAGCAGCCCATCAGACTACAATGAGCAGTTCTTC. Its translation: CASSPSDYNEQFF.

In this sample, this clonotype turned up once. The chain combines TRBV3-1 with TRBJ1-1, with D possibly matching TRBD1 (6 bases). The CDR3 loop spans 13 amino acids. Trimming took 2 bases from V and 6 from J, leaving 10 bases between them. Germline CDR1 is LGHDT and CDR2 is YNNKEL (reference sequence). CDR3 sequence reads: CASSQLQGSEAFF. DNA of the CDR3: TGTGCCAGCAGCCAACTTCAGGGGTCTGAAGCTTTCTTT. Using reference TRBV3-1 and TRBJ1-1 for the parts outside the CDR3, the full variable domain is DTAVSQTPKYLVTQMGNDKSIKCEQNLGHDTMYWYKQDSKKFLKIMFSYNNKELIINETVPNRFSPKSPDKAHLNLHINSLELGDSAVYFCASSQLQGSEAFFGQGTRLTVV.

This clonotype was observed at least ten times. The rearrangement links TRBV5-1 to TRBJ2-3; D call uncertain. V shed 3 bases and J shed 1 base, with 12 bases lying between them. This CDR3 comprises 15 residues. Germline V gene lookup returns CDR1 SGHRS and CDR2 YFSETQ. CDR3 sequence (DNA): TGCGCCAGCAGCTCGCGCGGATTGGGCACAGATACGCAGTATTTT. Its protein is CASSSRGLGTDTQYF. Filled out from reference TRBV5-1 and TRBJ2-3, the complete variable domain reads KAGVTQTPRYLIKTRGQQVTLSCSPISGHRSVSWYQQTPGQGLQFLFEYFSETQRNKGNFPGRFSGRQFSNSRSEMNVSTLELGDSALYLCASSSRGLGTDTQYFGPGTRLTVL.

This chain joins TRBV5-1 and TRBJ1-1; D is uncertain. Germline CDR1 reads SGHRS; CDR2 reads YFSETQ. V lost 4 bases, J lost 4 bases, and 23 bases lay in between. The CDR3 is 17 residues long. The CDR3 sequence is CASSPQGKRALGTEAFF. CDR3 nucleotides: TGCGCCAGCAGCCCCCAAGGAAAGAGGGCCCTGGGCACTGAAGCTTTCTTT. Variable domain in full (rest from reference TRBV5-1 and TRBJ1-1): KAGVTQTPRYLIKTRGQQVTLSCSPISGHRSVSWYQQTPGQGLQFLFEYFSETQRNKGNFPGRFSGRQFSNSRSEMNVSTLELGDSALYLCASSPQGKRALGTEAFFGQGTRLTVV.

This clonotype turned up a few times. DNA for the CDR3: TGCAGCGTTGAAGCCGAGATGAACACTGAAGCTTTCTTT. It specifies CSVEAEMNTEAFF. This chain connects TRBV29-1 to TRBJ1-1; D is undetermined. V lost 1 base to trimming and J lost 0 bases, with 6 bases between them. CDR1 and CDR2 from the germline V gene are SQVTM and ANQGSEA. This CDR3 region has 13 residues.

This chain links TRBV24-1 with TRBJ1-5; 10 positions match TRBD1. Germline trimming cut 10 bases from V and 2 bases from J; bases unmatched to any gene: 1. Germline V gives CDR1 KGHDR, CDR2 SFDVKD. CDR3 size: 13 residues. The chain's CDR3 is CATGTGGNQPQHF. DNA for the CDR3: TGTGCCACGGGGACAGGGGGCAATCAGCCCCAGCATTTT.

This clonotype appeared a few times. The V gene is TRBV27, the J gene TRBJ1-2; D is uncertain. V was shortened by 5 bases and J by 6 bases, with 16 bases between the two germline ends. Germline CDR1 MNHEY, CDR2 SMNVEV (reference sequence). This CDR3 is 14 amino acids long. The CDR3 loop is CASSARGPFDGYTF. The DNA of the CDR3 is TGTGCCAGCAGTGCCCGAGGCCCGTTTGATGGCTACACCTTC.

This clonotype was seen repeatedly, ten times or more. The CDR3 protein is CASGYGLRGVGETQYF. The CDR3 DNA reads TGTGCTAGTGGTTACGGTTTGCGGGGAGTTGGAGAGACCCAGTACTTC. This chain links TRBV12-5 with TRBJ2-5, with TRBD2 as a possible D gene (6 bases). Germline V gene lookup returns CDR1 LGHNT and CDR2 FRNRAP. V was shortened by 4 bases and J by 4 bases, with 19 bases between the two germline ends. The CDR3 is made up of 16 amino acids.

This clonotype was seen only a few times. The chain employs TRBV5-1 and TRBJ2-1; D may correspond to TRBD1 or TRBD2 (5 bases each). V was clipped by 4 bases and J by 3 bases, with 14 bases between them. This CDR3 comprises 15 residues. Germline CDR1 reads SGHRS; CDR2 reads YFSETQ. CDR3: CASSATGTLYNEQFF. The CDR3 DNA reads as TGCGCCAGCAGCGCCACCGGGACGCTCTACAATGAGCAGTTCTTC.

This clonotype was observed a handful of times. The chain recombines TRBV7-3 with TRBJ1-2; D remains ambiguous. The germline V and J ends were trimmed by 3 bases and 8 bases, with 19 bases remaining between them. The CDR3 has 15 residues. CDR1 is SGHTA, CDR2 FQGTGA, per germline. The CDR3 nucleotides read TGTGCCAGCAGCTTGAAGGCGTCGGGAGTTGTGGGCTACACCTTC. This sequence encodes CASSLKASGVVGYTF.

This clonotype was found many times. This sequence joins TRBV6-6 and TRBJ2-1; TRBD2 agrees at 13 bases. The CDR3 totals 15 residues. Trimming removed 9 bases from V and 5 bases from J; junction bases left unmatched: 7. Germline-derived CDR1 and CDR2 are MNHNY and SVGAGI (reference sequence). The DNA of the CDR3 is TGTGCCAGTGACCCGGGACTAGCGGGAAACAATGAGCAGTTCTTC. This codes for CASDPGLAGNNEQFF.

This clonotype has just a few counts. CDR3 DNA sequence: TGTGCCAGCAGCCCGAGACCTGACGGGGAGCTGTTTTTT. Residues: CASSPRPDGELFF. This chain joins TRBV14 and TRBJ2-2; D not certain. V dropped 4 bases and J dropped 7 bases, with 10 bases sitting between them. This CDR3 region has 13 residues. Germline V gives CDR1 SGHDN, CDR2 FVKESK.

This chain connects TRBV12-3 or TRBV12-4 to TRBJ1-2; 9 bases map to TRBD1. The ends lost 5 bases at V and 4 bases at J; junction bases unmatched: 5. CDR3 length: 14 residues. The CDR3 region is CASSADRGSYGYTF. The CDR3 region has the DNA TGTGCCAGCAGTGCGGACAGGGGAAGCTATGGCTACACCTTC.